The clone carrying this TCR beta chain was seen a handful of times. Documented time point: patch test 1, 2 weeks after DPC sensitization. Treatment: therapeutic diphenylcyclopropenone sensitization with weekly scalp DPC. The entry originates in a study of human T cells and chemical hapten exposure. Germline V gene sequence: CDR1 SGHDT, CDR2 YYEEEE. V was clipped by 1 base and J by 4 bases, with 14 bases between them. The CDR3 runs 15 residues. TCRdb reanalysed the RACE reads using MiXCR and keeps one entry per CDR3 protein. This table holds 70,000 to 80,000 distinct CDR3 sequences, around 30% found once.

This clonotype originated in a man between 35 and 55 years old with alopecia areata. Some clones in this sample may be carry-over from other donors' samples. This chain uses TRBV5-6 with TRBJ2-5; TRBD1 is a possible D gene (5 bases). This material consisted of whole blood, taken in connection with sensitization to the hapten diphenylcyclopropenone (DPC). Here the CDR3 reads CASSLRQPTRETQYF. In DNA form, the CDR3 reads TGTGCCAGCAGCTTGAGACAGCCCACCAGAGAGACCCAGTACTTC.